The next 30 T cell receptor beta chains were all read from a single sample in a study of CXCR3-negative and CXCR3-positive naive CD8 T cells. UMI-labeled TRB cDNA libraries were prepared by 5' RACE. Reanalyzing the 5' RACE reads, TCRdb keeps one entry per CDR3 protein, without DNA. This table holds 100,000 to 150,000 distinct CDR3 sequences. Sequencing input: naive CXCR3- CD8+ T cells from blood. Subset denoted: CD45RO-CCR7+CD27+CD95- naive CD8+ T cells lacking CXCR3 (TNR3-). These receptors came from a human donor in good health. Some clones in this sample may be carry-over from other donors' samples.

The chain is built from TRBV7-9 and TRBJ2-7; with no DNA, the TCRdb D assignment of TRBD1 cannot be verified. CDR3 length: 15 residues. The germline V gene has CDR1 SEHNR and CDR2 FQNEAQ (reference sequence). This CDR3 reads CASSLGDRGPLEQYF. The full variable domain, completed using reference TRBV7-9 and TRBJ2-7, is DTGVSQNPRHKITKRGQNVTFRCDPISEHNRLYWYRQTLGQGPEFLTYFQNEAQLEKSRLLSDRFSAERPKGSFSTLEIQRTEQGDSAMYLCASSLGDRGPLEQYFGPGTRLTVT.

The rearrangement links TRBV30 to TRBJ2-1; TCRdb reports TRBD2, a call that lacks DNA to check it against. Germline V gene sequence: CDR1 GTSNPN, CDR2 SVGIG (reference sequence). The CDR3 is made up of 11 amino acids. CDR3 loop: CAWSEGREQFF.

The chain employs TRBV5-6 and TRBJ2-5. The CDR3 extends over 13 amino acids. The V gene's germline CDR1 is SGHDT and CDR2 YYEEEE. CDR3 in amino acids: CASSLKSGETQYF.

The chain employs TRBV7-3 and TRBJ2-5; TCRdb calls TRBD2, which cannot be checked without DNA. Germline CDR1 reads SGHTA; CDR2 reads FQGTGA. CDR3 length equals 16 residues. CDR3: CASSVKTSGDQETQYF.

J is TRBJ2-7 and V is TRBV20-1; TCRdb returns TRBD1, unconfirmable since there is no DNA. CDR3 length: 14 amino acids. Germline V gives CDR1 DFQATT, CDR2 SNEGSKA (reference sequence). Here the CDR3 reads CSAKGQLITYEQYF.

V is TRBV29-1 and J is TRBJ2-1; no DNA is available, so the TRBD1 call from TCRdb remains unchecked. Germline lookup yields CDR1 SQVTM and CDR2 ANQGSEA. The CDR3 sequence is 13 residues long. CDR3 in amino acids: CSVPWDSHNEQFF.

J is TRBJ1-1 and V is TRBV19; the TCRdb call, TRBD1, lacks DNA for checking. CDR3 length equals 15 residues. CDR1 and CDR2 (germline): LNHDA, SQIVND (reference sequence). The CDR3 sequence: CASSTEGAPSTEAFF.

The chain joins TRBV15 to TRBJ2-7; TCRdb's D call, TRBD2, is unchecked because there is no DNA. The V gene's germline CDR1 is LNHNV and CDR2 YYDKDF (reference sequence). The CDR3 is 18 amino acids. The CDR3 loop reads CATSNPSAVAGVTYEQYF.

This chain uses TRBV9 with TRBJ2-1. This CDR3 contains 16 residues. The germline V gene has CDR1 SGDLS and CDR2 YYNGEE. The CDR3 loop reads CASSVGGRNSYNEQFF.

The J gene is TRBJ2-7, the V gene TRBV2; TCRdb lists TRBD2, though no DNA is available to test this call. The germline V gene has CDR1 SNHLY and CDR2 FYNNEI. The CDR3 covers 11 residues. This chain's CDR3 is CASTDPSEQYF.

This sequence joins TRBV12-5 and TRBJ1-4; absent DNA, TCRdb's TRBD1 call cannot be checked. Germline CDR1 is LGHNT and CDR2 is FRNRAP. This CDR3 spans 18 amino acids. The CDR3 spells CASASTASIGTGVEKLFF.

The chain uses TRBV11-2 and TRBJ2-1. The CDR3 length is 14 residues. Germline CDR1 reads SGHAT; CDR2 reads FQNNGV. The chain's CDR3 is CASSLDPTYNEQFF. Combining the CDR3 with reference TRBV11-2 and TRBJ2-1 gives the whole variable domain EAGVAQSPRYKIIEKRQSVAFWCNPISGHATLYWYQQILGQGPKLLIQFQNNGVVDDSQLPKDRFSAERLKGVDSTLKIQPAKLEDSAVYLCASSLDPTYNEQFFGPGTRLTVL.

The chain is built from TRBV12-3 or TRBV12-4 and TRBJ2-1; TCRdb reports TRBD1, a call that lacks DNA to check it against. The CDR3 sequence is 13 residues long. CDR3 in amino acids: CASSKTGFSEQFF.

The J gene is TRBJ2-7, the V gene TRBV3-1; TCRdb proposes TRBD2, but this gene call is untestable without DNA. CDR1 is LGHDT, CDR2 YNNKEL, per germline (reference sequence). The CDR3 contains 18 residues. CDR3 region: CASSQDGKREGPLYEQYF.

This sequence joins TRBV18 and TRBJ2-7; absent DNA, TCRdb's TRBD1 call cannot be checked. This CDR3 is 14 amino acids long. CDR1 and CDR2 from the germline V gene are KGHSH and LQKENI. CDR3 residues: CASSGSAGLYEQYF.

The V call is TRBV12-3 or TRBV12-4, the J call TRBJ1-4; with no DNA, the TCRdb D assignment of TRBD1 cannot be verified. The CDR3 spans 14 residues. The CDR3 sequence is CASSSTGYNEKLFF.

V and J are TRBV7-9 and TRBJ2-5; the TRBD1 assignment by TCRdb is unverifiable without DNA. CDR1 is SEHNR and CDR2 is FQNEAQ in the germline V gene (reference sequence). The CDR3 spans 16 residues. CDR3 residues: CASSSPLQAGRETQYF.

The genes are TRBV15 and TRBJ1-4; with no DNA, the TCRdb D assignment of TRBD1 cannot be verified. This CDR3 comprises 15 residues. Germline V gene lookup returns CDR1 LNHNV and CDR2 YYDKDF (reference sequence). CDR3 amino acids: CATSRTRGANEKLFF.

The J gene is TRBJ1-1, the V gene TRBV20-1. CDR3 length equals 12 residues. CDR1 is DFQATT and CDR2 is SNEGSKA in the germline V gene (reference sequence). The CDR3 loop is CSAPAWDTEAFF.

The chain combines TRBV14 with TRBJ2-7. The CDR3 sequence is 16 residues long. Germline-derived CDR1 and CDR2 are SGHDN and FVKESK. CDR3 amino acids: CASSPEVTFNSYEQYF.

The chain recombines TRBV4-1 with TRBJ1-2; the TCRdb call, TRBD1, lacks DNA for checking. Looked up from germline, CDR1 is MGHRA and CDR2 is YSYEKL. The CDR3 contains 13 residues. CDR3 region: CASSRFPGDGYTF.

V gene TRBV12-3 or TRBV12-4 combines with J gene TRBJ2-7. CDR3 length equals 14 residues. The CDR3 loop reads CASRSDGATGEQYF.

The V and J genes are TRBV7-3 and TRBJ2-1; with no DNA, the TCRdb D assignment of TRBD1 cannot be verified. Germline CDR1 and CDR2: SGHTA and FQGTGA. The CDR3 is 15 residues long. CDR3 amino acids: CASSFLQGAYNEQFF.

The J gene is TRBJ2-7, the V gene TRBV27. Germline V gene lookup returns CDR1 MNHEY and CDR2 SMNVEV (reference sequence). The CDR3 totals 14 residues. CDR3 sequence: CASSLLPEAYEQYF.

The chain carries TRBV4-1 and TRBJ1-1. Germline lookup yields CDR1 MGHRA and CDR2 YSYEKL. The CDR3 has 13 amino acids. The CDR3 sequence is CASSLLTSSEAFF.

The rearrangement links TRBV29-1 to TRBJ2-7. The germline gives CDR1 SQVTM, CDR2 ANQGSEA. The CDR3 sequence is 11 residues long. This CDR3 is CSAIDSYEQYF.

CDR3 amino acids: CASSQEPTANQPQHF. J is TRBJ1-5 and V is TRBV3-1. Germline V CDR1 and CDR2: LGHDT, YNNKEL (reference sequence). This CDR3 spans 15 amino acids.

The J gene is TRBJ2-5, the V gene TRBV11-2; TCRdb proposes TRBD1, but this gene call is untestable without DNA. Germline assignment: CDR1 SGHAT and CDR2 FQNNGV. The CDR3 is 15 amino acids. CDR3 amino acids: CASAPAGRRGETQYF. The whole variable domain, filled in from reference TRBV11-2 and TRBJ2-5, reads EAGVAQSPRYKIIEKRQSVAFWCNPISGHATLYWYQQILGQGPKLLIQFQNNGVVDDSQLPKDRFSAERLKGVDSTLKIQPAKLEDSAVYLCASAPAGRRGETQYFGPGTRLLVL.

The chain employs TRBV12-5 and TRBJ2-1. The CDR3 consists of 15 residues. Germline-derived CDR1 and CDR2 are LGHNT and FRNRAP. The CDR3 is CASGAAGNPYNEQFF.

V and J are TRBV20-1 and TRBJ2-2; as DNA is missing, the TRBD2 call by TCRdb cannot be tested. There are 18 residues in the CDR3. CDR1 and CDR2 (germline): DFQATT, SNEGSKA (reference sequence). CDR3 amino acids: CSARAEADWGVVSGELFF.